These T cell receptor beta chains were read from a single sample in a study of cytomegalovirus exposure and HLA in healthy donors. Clones were read by immunoSEQ multiplex PCR, and TCRdb kept only the in-frame ones, dropping some. This table has 100,000 to 150,000 clones, about 73% appearing once. The sample consisted of PBMCs. Receptor source: a woman in her fifties or sixties in good health and CMV-seropositive. CDR3s include the opening cysteine and the closing phenylalanine or tryptophan. D genes are given only for firm matches. The size field is filled for only some rows; it gives once, few, many or a size class.

clone_size	v_call	d_call	j_call	cdr3_nt	cdr3_aa
.	TRBV9	.	TRBJ2-4	TGTGCCAGCGGAGTGGGGGACATTGAAAACATTCAGTACTTC	CASGVGDIENIQYF
.	TRBV5-1	.	TRBJ2-5	TGCGCCAGCAGCTTGGGGGGGACAACAGGGGAGACCCAGTACTTC	CASSLGGTTGETQYF
.	TRBV18	.	TRBJ2-7	TGTGCCAGCTCACCCACCCCGGACACCTCCTACGAGCAGTACTTC	CASSPTPDTSYEQYF
.	TRBV18	.	TRBJ1-1	TGTGCCAGCTCACGGCGACAGGAGAACACTGAAGCTTTCTTT	CASSRRQENTEAFF
.	TRBV2	.	TRBJ1-5	TGTGCCAGCAGTGAACTCGCGCCCCATCAGCCCCAGCATTTT	CASSELAPHQPQHF
.	TRBV5-4	TRBD2	TRBJ2-3	TGTGCCAGCAGCCGGGGGGGGCGGGGGGGCACAGATACGCAGTATTTT	CASSRGGRGGTDTQYF
once	TRBV27	.	TRBJ2-3	TGTGCCAGCAGTTTATCCGCACACCGGGTAGATGAAGATACGCAGTATTTT	CASSLSAHRVDEDTQYF
.	TRBV13	.	TRBJ1-4	TGTGCCAGCAGCTTTCGTGCCACAACCAATGAAAAACTGTTTTTT	CASSFRATTNEKLFF
.	TRBV7-9	TRBD1	TRBJ2-3	TGTGCCAGCAGCGACAGGGGTGGATGGACAGATACGCAGTATTTT	CASSDRGGWTDTQYF
.	TRBV23-1	TRBD1	TRBJ2-7	TGCGCCAGCAGAGAACAGGGGCCCCTCTACGAGCAGTACTTC	CASREQGPLYEQYF
.	TRBV5-1	.	TRBJ2-5	TGCGCCAGCACCCCTACCACGGGAGAAGAGACCCAGTACTTC	CASTPTTGEETQYF
.	TRBV9	TRBD1	TRBJ1-1	TGTGCCAGCAGCCTGCAGGGGGCCGGGACTGAAGCTTTCTTT	CASSLQGAGTEAFF
once	TRBV6-1	.	TRBJ1-2	TGTGCCAGCAGTGAAGCGCTTATGCAGGGAAGCTATGGCTACACCTTC	CASSEALMQGSYGYTF
once	TRBV5-1	TRBD1	TRBJ2-3	TGCGCCAGCAGCCCGACAGGGGGGGGAGATACGCAGTATTTT	CASSPTGGGDTQYF
.	TRBV27	TRBD2	TRBJ2-5	TGTGCCAGCAGTTCCGGGACTAGCTCCCTCGAGACCCAGTACTTC	CASSSGTSSLETQYF
.	TRBV2	.	TRBJ2-2	TGTGCCAGCAGAGAGTACACCGGGGAGCTGTTTTTT	CASREYTGELFF
.	TRBV18	.	TRBJ1-2	TGTGCCAGCTCACCTTCTGGGGGGGCTAACTATGGCTACACCTTC	CASSPSGGANYGYTF
.	TRBV2	TRBD1	TRBJ1-2	TGTGCCAGCGAGGGGACAGGGGTCTATGGCTACACCTTC	CASEGTGVYGYTF
.	TRBV7-9	.	TRBJ2-5	TGTGCCAGCAGCTTTTCTAGTAGGGGGGAGACCCAGTACTTC	CASSFSSRGETQYF
few	TRBV7-9	.	TRBJ1-1	TGTGCCAGCAGCTTTAAAGGGGTCCTTGGGGAAGTTTTCTTT	CASSFKGVLGEVFF
.	TRBV6-5	TRBD1	TRBJ1-3	TGTGCCAGCAGTCGGGACAGCTCTGGAAACACCATATATTTT	CASSRDSSGNTIYF
.	TRBV19	.	TRBJ2-1	TGTGCCAGTAATTACCAGGGGTCCTACAATGAGCAGTTCTTC	CASNYQGSYNEQFF
.	TRBV2	.	TRBJ1-3	TGTGCCAGCAGTGAAGCCCGTACAGGAAACACCATATATTTT	CASSEARTGNTIYF
.	TRBV5-1	.	TRBJ2-7	TGCGCCAGCAGCTTGACGGGAAGGGCCTACGAGCAGTACTTC	CASSLTGRAYEQYF
few	TRBV12-5	.	TRBJ1-1	TGTGCTAGTGGCGGACAGATGAACACTGAAGCTTTCTTT	CASGGQMNTEAFF
.	TRBV6-5	TRBD2	TRBJ2-3	TGTGCCAGCAGACGGGGGGATCAGGGTACGCAGTATTTT	CASRRGDQGTQYF
.	TRBV15	.	TRBJ2-5	TGTGCCACCAGCAGAGACCCCGGGGAGACCCAGTACTTC	CATSRDPGETQYF
.	TRBV6-5	.	TRBJ1-3	TGTGCCAGCAGTTTCCCCGGGGGAAACACCATATATTTT	CASSFPGGNTIYF
.	TRBV2	TRBD1	TRBJ1-5	TGTGCCAGCAGCGCCGGGACAGGGACTAGGAAGCCCCAGCATTTT	CASSAGTGTRKPQHF
.	TRBV10-1	.	TRBJ1-5	TGCGCCAGCAGTGAGGCCGGGAATCAGCCCCAGCATTTT	CASSEAGNQPQHF
.	TRBV18	.	TRBJ2-3	TGTGCCAGCTCACCGGGGGCTGGAGATACGCAGTATTTT	CASSPGAGDTQYF
.	TRBV5-1	.	TRBJ2-5	TGCGCCAGCAGCTCCATCGGAGGGTTGGAGACCCAGTACTTC	CASSSIGGLETQYF
.	TRBV6-4	TRBD1	TRBJ1-5	TGTGCCAGCAGTGACTCTCAACAGGGGGAGAGGAAGACTTGGAATCAGCCCCAGCATTTT	CASSDSQQGERKTWNQPQHF
few	TRBV5-6	.	TRBJ2-6	TGTGCCAGCAGCGGGGGCCTCTCTGGGGCCAACGTCCTGACTTTC	CASSGGLSGANVLTF
few	TRBV2	.	TRBJ2-6	TGTGCCAGCACCCTGGAGGGATCTGGGGCCAACGTCCTGACTTTC	CASTLEGSGANVLTF
few	TRBV7-9	.	TRBJ1-1	TGTGCCAGCGGACAGTACTTGAACACTGAAGCTTTCTTT	CASGQYLNTEAFF
.	TRBV7-2	.	TRBJ1-2	TGTGCCAGCAGCGAAGATGGGGGGGAAGGCTACACCTTC	CASSEDGGEGYTF
.	TRBV6-6	TRBD1	TRBJ1-6	TGTGCCAGCAGTCAAGTTACAGGGGGGAATTCACCCCTCCACTTT	CASSQVTGGNSPLHF